This TCR beta chain was identified in a study of identical twins. This clonotype was observed a few times. One entry per CDR3 protein, called by TCRdb with MiXCR from the 5' RACE reads. The sample consists of a few hundred thousand distinct CDR3 sequences, around 18% of them appearing once. The ends were cut back, 3 bases at V and 5 bases at J, with 12 bases in the middle. CDR3 size: 14 residues. Germline loops: CDR1 LGHNA, CDR2 YSLEER. Sequencing was carried out using naive T cells sorted from blood. This TCR derives from a man between 45 and 60 years old in good health. J is TRBJ2-3 and V is TRBV4-3; D might be TRBD2 (6 bases). The DNA of the CDR3 is TGCGCCAGCAGCCAGGCGGCTAGCGAAGATACGCAGTATTTT. Translated, it gives CASSQAASEDTQYF.